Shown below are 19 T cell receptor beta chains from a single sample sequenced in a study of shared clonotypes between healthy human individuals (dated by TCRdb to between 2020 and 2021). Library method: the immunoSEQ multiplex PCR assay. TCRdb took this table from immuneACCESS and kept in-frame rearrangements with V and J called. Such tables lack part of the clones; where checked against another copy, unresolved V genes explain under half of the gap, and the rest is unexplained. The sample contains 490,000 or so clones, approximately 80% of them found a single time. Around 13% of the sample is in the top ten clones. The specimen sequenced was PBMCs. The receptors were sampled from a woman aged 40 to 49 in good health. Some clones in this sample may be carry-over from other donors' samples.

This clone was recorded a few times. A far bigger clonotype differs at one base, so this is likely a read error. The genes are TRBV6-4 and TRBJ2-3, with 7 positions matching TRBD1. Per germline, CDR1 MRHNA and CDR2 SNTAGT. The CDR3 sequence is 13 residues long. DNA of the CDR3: TGTGCCAGCGGTGAGGGGGCCGAAGATACGCAGTATTTT. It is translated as CASGEGAEDTQYF.

CDR3 in DNA: TGTGCCAGCTCACTGGGTTGGAATAGTGAAAAACTGTTTTTT. Amino acid sequence: CASSLGWNSEKLFF. The gene calls are TRBV5-5 and TRBJ1-4; D not resolved. V was clipped by 7 bases and J by 7 bases, with 17 bases between them. CDR1 is SGHKS, CDR2 YYEKEE, per germline (reference sequence). The CDR3 runs to 14 residues.

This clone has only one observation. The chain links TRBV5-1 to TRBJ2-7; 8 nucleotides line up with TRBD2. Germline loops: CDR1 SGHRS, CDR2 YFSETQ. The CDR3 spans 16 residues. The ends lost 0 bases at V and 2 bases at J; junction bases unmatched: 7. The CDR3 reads CASSLEGGRNPYEQYF. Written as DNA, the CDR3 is TGCGCCAGCAGCTTGGAGGGCGGGAGGAATCCCTACGAGCAGTACTTC.

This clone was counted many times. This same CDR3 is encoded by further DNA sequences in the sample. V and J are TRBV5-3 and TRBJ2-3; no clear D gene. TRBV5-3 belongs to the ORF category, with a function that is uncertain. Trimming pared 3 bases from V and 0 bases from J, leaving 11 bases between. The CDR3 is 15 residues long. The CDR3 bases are TGTGCCAGAAGCTCCGGCCGAGCAAGCACAGATACGCAGTATTTT. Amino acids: CARSSGRASTDTQYF.

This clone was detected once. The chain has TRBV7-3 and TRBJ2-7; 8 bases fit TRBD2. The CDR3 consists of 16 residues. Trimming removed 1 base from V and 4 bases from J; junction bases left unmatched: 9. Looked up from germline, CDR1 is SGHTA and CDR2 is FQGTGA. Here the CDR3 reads CASSLNPAGVGYEQYF. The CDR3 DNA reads TGTGCCAGCAGCTTAAATCCAGCGGGAGTCGGGTACGAGCAGTACTTC. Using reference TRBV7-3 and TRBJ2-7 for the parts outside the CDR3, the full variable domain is GAGVSQTPSNKVTEKGKYVELRCDPISGHTALYWYRQSLGQGPEFLIYFQGTGAADDSGLPNDRFFAVRPEGSVSTLKIQRTERGDSAVYLCASSLNPAGVGYEQYFGPGTRLTVT.

The CDR3 region is CASSVSNVLEAFF. The DNA of the CDR3 is TGTGCCAGCAGTGTATCGAACGTACTTGAAGCTTTCTTT. This chain uses TRBV6-1 with TRBJ1-1; no clear D. The germline V gene has CDR1 MNHNS and CDR2 SASEGT. The V end was cut by 4 bases, the J end by 7 bases, with 13 bases between. The CDR3 covers 13 residues.

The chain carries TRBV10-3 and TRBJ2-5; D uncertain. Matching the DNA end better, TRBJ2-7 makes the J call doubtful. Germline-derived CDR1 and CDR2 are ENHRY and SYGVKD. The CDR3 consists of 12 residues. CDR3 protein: CAISELSYEQYF. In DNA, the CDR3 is TGTGCCATCAGTGAGCTTTCCTACGAGCAGTACTTC.

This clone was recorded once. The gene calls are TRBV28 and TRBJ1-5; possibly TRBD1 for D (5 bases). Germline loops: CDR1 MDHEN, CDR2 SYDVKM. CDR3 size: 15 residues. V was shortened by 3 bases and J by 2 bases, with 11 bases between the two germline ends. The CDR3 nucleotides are TGTGCCAGCAGTTTCAGGACGGGGCGCAATCAGCCCCAGCATTTT. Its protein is CASSFRTGRNQPQHF.

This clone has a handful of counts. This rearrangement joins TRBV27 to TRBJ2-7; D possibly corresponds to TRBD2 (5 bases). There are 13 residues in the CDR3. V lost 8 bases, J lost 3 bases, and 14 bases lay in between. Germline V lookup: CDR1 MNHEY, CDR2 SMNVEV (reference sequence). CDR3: CASGVAQSYEQYF. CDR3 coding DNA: TGTGCCAGCGGGGTAGCGCAGAGCTACGAGCAGTACTTC.

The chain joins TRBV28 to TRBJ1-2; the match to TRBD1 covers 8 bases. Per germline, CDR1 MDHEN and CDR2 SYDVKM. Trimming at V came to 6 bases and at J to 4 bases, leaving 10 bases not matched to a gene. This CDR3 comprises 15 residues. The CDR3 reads CASRINQGAGYGYTF. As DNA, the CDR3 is TGTGCCAGCAGAATAAATCAGGGGGCCGGCTATGGCTACACCTTC.

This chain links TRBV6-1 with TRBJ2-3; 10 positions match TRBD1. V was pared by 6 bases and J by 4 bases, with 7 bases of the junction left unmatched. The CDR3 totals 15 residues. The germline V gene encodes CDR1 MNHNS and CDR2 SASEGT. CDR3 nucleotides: TGTGCCAGCAGATCCTCCGGGACAGGGGCAGATACGCAGTATTTT. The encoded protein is CASRSSGTGADTQYF.

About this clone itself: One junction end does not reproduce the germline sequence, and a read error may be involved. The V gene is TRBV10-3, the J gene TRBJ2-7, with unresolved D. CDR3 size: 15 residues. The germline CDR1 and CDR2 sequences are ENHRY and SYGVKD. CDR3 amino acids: CASSERATSSYEQYF. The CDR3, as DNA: TGTGCCAGCAGTGAAAGAGCGACAAGCTCCTACGAGCAGTACTTC.

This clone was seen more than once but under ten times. This CDR3 is CASSSKGGWVGGYTF. CDR3 nucleotides: TGTGCCAGCAGCTCAAAAGGAGGGTGGGTTGGGGGCTACACCTTC. The J gene is TRBJ1-2, the V gene TRBV7-3; D remains ambiguous. Germline values: CDR1 SGHTA, CDR2 FQGTGA. Trimming left V 4 bases short and J 8 bases short, with 20 bases between. This CDR3 is built from 15 residues.

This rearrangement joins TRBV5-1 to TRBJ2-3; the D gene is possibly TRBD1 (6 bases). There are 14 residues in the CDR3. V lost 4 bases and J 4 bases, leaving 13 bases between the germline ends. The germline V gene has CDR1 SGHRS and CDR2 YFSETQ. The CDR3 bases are TGCGCCAGCAGCCTTACAGGGATCGCAGATACGCAGTATTTT. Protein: CASSLTGIADTQYF.

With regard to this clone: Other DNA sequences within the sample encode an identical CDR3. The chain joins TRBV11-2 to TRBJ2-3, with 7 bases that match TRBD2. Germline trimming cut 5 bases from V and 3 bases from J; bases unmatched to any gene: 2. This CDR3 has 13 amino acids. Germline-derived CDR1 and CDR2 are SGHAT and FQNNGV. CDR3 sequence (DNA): TGTGCCAGCAGCCTGGGGGGGACAGATACGCAGTATTTT. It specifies CASSLGGTDTQYF.

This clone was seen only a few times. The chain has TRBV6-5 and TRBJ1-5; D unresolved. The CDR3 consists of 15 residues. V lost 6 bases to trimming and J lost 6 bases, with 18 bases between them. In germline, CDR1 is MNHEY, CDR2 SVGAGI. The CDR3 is CASSPRASGSQPQHF. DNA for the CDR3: TGTGCCAGCAGCCCCCGTGCATCAGGCAGTCAGCCCCAGCATTTT.

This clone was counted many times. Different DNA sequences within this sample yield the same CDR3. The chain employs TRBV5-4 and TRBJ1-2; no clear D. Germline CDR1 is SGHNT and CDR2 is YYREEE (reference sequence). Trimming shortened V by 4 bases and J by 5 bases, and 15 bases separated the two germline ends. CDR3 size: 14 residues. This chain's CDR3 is CASSPLESGYGYTF. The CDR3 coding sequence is TGTGCCAGCAGCCCGTTGGAATCCGGTTATGGCTACACCTTC. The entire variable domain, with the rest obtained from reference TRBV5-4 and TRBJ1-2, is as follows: ETGVTQSPTHLIKTRGQQVTLRCSSQSGHNTVSWYQQALGQGPQFIFQYYREEENGRGNFPPRFSGLQFPNYSSELNVNALELDDSALYLCASSPLESGYGYTFGSGTRLTVV.

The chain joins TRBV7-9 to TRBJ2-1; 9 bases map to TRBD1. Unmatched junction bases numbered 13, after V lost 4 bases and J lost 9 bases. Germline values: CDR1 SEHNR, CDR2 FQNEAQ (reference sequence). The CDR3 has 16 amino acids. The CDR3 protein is CASSSSGTGFEGEQFF. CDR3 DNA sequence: TGTGCCAGCAGCTCCTCCGGGACAGGGTTTGAAGGTGAGCAGTTCTTC.

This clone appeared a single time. CDR3 sequence: CASSEPGGEVTEAFF. The DNA for the CDR3 is TGTGCCAGCAGCGAACCGGGGGGCGAGGTCACTGAAGCTTTCTTT. The chain employs TRBV5-4 and TRBJ1-1; D may be TRBD1 (6 bases). The CDR3 loop spans 15 amino acids. Trimming pared 4 bases from V and 4 bases from J, leaving 17 bases between. Germline V lookup: CDR1 SGHNT, CDR2 YYREEE (reference sequence).